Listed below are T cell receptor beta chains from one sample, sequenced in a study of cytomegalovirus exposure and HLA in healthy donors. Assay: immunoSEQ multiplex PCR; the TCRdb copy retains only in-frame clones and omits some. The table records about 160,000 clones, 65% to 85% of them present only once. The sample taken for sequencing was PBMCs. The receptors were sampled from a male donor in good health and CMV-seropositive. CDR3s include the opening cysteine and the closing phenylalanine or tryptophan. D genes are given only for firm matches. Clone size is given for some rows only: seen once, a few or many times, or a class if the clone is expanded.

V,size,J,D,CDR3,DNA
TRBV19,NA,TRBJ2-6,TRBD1,CASTPRGQGHLGANVLTF,TGTGCCAGTACCCCCAGGGGACAGGGCCATCTTGGGGCCAACGTCCTGACTTTC
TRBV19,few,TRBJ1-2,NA,CASSIVLSVWGERSYGYTF,TGTGCCAGTAGTATAGTATTATCGGTTTGGGGGGAACGGAGCTATGGCTACACCTTC
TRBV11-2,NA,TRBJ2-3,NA,CASASGAGRTSTDTQYF,TGTGCCAGCGCTTCAGGGGCCGGCCGTACTAGCACAGATACGCAGTATTTT
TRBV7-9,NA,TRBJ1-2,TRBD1,CASSRGQANYGYTF,TGTGCCAGCAGCCGTGGACAGGCTAACTATGGCTACACCTTC
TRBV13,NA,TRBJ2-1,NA,CSERPHSYNEQFF,TGTTCGGAGCGGCCTCACTCCTACAATGAGCAGTTCTTC
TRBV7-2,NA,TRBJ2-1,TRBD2,CASSLVAGLNEQFF,TGTGCCAGCAGCTTAGTAGCGGGACTCAATGAGCAGTTCTTC
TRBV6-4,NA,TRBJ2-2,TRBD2,CASRAGGGELFF,TGTGCCAGCAGAGCGGGAGGCGGGGAGCTGTTTTTT
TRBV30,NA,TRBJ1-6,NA,CAFERLQLYNSPLHF,TGTGCCTTTGAGCGCCTGCAACTCTATAATTCACCCCTCCACTTT
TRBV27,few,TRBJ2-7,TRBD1,CASSLRVQGYEQYF,TGTGCCAGCAGTTTACGCGTACAGGGGTACGAGCAGTACTTC
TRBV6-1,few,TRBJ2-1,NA,CASNPTANEQFF,TGTGCCAGCAATCCTACCGCCAATGAGCAGTTCTTC
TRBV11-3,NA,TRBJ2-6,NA,CASSWGISGANVLTF,TGTGCCAGCAGCTGGGGCATCTCTGGGGCCAACGTCCTGACTTTC
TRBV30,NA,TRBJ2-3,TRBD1,CAWSVVVGSRGTQYF,TGTGCCTGGAGTGTAGTAGTGGGGAGCAGGGGGACGCAGTATTTT
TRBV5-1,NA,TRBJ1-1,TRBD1,CASSLDGQDTEAFF,TGCGCCAGCAGCTTGGATGGACAGGACACTGAAGCTTTCTTT
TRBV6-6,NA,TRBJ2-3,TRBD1,CASSYRQGRRDTQYF,TGTGCCAGCAGTTACAGACAGGGGCGGAGAGATACGCAGTATTTT
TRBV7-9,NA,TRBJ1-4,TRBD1,CASSTGTELDEKLFF,TGTGCCAGCAGCACCGGGACAGAGTTGGATGAAAAACTGTTTTTT
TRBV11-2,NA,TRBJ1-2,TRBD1,CASSLVGQGPRYGYTF,TGTGCCAGCAGCTTAGTAGGACAGGGGCCCCGATATGGCTACACCTTC
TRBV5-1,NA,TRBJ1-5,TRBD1,CASSRTGWADQPQHF,TGCGCCAGCAGCAGGACAGGGTGGGCGGATCAGCCCCAGCATTTT
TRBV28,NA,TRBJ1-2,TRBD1,CASRSPGQRNYGYTF,TGTGCCAGCAGGTCCCCGGGACAGCGAAACTATGGCTACACCTTC
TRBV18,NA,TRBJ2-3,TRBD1,CASSPWGQGTDTQYF,TGTGCCAGCTCACCTTGGGGACAGGGCACAGATACGCAGTATTTT
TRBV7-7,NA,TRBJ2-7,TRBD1,CASSEQGINEQYF,TGTGCTAGCAGCGAACAGGGGATCAACGAGCAGTACTTC
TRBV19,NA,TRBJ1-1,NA,CASSMAAREISTEAFF,TGTGCCAGTAGTATGGCGGCAAGGGAGATAAGCACTGAAGCTTTCTTT
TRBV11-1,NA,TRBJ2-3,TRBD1,CASSWRDRGSADTQYF,TGTGCCAGCAGCTGGCGGGACAGGGGAAGCGCAGATACGCAGTATTTT
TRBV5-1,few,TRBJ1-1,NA,CASSVQENTEAFF,TGCGCCAGCAGCGTACAGGAGAACACTGAAGCTTTCTTT
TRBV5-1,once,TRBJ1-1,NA,CASRQLMNTEAFF,TGCGCCAGCAGACAGCTCATGAACACTGAAGCTTTCTTT
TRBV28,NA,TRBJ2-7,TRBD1,CATTGLQGVFLYEQYF,TGTGCCACGACGGGCCTACAGGGGGTTTTTCTCTACGAGCAGTACTTC
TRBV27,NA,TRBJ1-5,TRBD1,CASSLLGQGPGGPQHF,TGTGCCAGCAGTTTATTAGGACAGGGGCCTGGGGGGCCCCAGCATTTT
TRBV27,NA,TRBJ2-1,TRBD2,CASVEGTSTEQFF,TGTGCCAGTGTCGAAGGGACTAGCACTGAGCAGTTCTTC
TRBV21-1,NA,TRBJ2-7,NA,CASSPRRAGGNYEQYF,TGTGCCAGCAGCCCTCGGCGGGCGGGAGGGAACTACGAGCAGTACTTC
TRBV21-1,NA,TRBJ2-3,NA,CASRSASGPRDTQYF,TGTGCCAGCAGATCCGCTAGCGGGCCCCGTGATACGCAGTATTTT
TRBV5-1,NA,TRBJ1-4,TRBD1,CASSTGQGKLFF,TGCGCCAGCAGCACGGGACAGGGGAAACTGTTTTTT
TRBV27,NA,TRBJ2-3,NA,CASSTFSTDTQYF,TGTGCCAGCAGTACATTTAGCACAGATACGCAGTATTTT
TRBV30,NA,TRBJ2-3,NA,CAWSIGTDTQYF,TGTGCCTGGAGTATCGGCACAGATACGCAGTATTTT
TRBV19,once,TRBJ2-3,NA,CASSLPAGGTDTQYF,TGTGCCAGTAGCCTCCCGGCCGGAGGCACAGATACGCAGTATTTT
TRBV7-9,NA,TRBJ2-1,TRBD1,CASSPGTGGIGQFF,TGTGCCAGCAGCCCCGGGACAGGGGGAATAGGACAGTTCTTC